This entry is about one TCR beta chain. After removal of 1 base from V and 0 bases from J, the junction contained 7 bases not matched to a gene. CDR1 and CDR2 (germline): SGHTA, FQGTGA. This CDR3 spans 17 amino acids. This entry comes from a study of blood T cell repertoires in COVID-19. Study as a whole: Samples representing acute and convalescent COVID-19 were sourced from the United States, Italy and Spain.

Per the authors' pipeline: Amplification with reference gene primers provided the estimates of nucleated cell counts. TCRdb keeps only in-frame clones here, not all; method: immunoSEQ multiplex PCR. The V and J calls and clone size were taken over from that table, and D and trimming were inferred from the DNA. The table shows just over 200,000 clones, with under 90% occurring only once. The source material was peripheral blood. This receptor was taken from a man at least 80 years old with acute or convalescent COVID-19. The V and J genes are TRBV7-3 and TRBJ2-7, with 9 bases that match TRBD2. In nucleotides, the CDR3 is TGTGCCAGCAGCTTAAGGTCTAGCGGGGCGAGCTCCTACGAGCAGTACGTC. This encodes CASSLRSSGASSYEQYV.